One T cell receptor (beta chain) is described in this entry. Its antigen is as yet unknown. Measured with immunoSEQ multiplex PCR; TCRdb has only the in-frame clones, and not every one. The repertoire holds about 68,000 clones, with roughly 93% as singletons. This record belongs to a study of lymphopenia after photon versus proton radiotherapy. CDR1 and CDR2 from the germline V gene are MNHEY and SMNVEV (reference sequence). There are 12 residues in the CDR3. V shed 4 bases and J shed 3 bases, with 7 bases lying between them. General study findings and limits: Larger post-nadir TCR diversity loss correlated inversely with survival in deceased patients. After the lymphocyte nadir, photon-treated repertoires showed oligoclonal expansion, especially of CD8+ Temra cells. Better survival with proton therapy was suggested as possible, not demonstrated.

This sequence joins TRBV27 and TRBJ2-7; weak D call: TRBD2 (5 bases). Sample: peripheral blood, taken from a patient treated with photon-based radiotherapy. The receptor was derived from a woman in her 70s with pancreatic cancer. The CDR3 region is CASSSRGYEQYF. CDR3 nucleotides: TGTGCCAGCAGTTCCCGGGGCTACGAGCAGTACTTC.